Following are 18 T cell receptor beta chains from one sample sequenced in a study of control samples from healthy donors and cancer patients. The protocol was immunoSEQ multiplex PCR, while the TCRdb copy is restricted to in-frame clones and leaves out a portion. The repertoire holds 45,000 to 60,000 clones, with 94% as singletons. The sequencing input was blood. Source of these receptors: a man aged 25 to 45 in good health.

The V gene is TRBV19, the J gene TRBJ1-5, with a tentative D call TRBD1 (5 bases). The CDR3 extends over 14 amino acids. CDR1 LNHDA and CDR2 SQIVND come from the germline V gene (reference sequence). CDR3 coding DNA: TGTGCGGGAGGGACGGTCAATAGCAATCAGCCCCAGCATTTT. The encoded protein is CAGGTVNSNQPQHF.

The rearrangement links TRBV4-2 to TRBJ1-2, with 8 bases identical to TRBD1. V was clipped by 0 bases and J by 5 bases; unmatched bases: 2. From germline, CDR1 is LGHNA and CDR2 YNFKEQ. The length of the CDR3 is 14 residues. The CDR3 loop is CASSQDRTGYGYTF. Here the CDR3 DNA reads TGTGCCAGCAGCCAAGACAGGACAGGGTATGGCTACACCTTC.

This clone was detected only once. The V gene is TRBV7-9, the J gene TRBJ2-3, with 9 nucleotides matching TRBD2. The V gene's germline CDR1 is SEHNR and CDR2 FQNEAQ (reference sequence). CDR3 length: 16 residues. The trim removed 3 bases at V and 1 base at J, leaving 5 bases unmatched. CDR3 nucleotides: TGTGCCAGCAGCTTGGTCCTAGCGGGGCGCACAGATACGCAGTATTTT. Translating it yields CASSLVLAGRTDTQYF.

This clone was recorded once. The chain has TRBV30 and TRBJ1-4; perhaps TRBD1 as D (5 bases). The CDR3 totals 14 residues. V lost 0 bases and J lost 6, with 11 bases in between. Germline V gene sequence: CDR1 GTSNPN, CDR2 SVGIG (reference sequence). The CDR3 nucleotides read TGTGCCTGGAGTGTACAGGAGATTGATGAAAAACTGTTTTTT. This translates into CAWSVQEIDEKLFF.

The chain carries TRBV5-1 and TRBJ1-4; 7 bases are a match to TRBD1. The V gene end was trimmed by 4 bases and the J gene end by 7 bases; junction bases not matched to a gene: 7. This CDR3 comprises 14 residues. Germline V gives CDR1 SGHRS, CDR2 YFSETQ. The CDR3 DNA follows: TGCGCCAGCAGCCTGGGGACAGAGGGTGAAAAACTGTTTTTT. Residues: CASSLGTEGEKLFF.

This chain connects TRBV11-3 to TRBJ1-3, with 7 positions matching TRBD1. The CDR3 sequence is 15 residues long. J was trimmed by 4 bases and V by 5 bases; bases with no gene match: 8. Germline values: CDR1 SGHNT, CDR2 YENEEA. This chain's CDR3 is CASSPGGGEGNTIYF. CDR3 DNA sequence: TGTGCCAGCAGCCCAGGGGGAGGAGAGGGAAACACCATATATTTT.

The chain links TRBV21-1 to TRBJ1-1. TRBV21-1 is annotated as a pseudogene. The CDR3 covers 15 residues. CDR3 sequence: CASSHGLRRVTEAFF. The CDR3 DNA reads TGTGCCAGCAGCCACGGACTCAGGAGGGTCACTGAAGCTTTCTTT.

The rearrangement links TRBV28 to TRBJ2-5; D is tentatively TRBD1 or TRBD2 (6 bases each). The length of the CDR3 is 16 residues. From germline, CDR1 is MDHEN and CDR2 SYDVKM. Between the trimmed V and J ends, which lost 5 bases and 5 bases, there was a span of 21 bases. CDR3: CASSPRTVGTQETQYF. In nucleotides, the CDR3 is TGTGCCAGCAGTCCTCGGACAGTAGGGACTCAGGAGACCCAGTACTTC.

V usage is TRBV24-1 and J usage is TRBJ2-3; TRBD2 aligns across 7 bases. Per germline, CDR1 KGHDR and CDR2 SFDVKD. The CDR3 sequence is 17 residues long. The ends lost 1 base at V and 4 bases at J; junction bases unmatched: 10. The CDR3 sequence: CATSDFSSGAVSDTQYF. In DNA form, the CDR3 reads TGTGCCACCAGTGATTTCTCCAGCGGGGCAGTTTCAGATACGCAGTATTTT.

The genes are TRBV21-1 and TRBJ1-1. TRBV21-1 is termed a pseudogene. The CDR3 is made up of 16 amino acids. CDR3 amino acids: CASSKTRRARNTEAFF. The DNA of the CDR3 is TGTGCCAGCAGCAAAACTAGGAGGGCCAGGAACACTGAAGCTTTCTTT.

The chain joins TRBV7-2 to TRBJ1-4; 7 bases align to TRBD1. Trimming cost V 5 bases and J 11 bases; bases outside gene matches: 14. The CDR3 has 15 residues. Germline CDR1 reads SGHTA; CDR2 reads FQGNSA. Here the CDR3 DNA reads TGTGCCAGCAGCCCGGGGGACAGACCGTCGGGGAAACTGTTTTTT. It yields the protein CASSPGDRPSGKLFF.

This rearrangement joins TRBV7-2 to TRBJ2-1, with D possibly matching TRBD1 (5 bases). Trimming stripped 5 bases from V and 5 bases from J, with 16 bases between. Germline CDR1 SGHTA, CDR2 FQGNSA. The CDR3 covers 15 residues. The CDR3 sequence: CASSHRPGMNNEQFF. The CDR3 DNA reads TGTGCCAGCAGCCATAGACCAGGGATGAACAATGAGCAGTTCTTC.

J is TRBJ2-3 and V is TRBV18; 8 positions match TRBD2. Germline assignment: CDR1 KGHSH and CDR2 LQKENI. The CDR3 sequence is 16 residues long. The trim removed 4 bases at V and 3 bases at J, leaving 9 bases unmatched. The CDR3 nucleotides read TGTGCCAGCTCACTCGGACTAGCTTCTCGGACAGATACGCAGTATTTT. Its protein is CASSLGLASRTDTQYF. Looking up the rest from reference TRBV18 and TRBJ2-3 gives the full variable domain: NAGVMQNPRHLVRRRGQEARLRCSPMKGHSHVYWYRQLPEEGLKFMVYLQKENIIDESGMPKERFSAEFPKEGPSILRIQQVVRGDSAAYFCASSLGLASRTDTQYFGPGTRLTVL.

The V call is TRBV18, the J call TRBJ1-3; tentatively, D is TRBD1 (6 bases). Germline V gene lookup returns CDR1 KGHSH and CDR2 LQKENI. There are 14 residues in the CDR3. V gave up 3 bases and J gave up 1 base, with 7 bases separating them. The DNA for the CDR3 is TGTGCCAGCTCACCCGACAGGTCTGGAAACACCATATATTTT. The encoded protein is CASSPDRSGNTIYF.

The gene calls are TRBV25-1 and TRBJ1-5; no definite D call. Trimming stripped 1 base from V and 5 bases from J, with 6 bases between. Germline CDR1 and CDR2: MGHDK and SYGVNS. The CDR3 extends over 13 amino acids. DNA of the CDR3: TGTGCCAGCAGTGAATTGGAGGATCAGCCCCAGCATTTT. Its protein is CASSELEDQPQHF.

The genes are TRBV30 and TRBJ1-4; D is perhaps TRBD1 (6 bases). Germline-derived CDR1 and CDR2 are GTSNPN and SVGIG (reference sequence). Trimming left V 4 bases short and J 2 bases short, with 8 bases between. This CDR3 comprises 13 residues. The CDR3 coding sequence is TGTGCCTGGACAGGGGCTACTAATGAAAAACTGTTTTTT. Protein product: CAWTGATNEKLFF. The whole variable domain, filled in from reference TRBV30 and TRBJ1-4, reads SQTIHQWPATLVQPVGSPLSLECTVEGTSNPNLYWYRQAAGRGLQLLFYSVGIGQISSEVPQNLSASRPQDRQFILSSKKLLLSDSGFYLCAWTGATNEKLFFGSGTQLSVL.

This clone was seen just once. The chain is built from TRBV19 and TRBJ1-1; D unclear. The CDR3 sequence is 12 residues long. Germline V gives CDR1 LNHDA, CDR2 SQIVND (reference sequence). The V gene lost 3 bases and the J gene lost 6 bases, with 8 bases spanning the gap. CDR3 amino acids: CASSMTFAEAFF. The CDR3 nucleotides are TGTGCCAGTAGTATGACGTTCGCTGAAGCTTTCTTT. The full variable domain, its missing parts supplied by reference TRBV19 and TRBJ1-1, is DGGITQSPKYLFRKEGQNVTLSCEQNLNHDAMYWYRQDPGQGLRLIYYSQIVNDFQKGDIAEGYSVSREKKESFPLTVTSAQKNPTAFYLCASSMTFAEAFFGQGTRLTVV.

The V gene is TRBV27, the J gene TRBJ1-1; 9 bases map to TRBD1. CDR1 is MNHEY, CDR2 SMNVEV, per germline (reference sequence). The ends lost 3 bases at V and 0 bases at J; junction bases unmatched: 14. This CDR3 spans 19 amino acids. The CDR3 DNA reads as TGTGCCAGCAGTTTCGGCATCCGAAGCGACAGGGGGATGAACACTGAAGCTTTCTTT. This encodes CASSFGIRSDRGMNTEAFF.